The present TCR beta chain was sequenced within a study of cytomegalovirus exposure and HLA in healthy donors (dated by TCRdb to 2015 to 2018). In the study overall: An earlier analysis of under 600 of the donors reported roughly 270 Gb of sequence data and 100 million to 130 million unique TCR beta sequences from 190 million or so T cells. Every repertoire in the discovery cohort had been generated on one and the same sequencing platform. An earlier analysis of nearly 600 of the donors applied high-throughput TCR beta sequencing to assess whether each TCR beta V gene segment acted as functional or pseudogenic. The study aimed to test whether cataloging public T cell receptors could reveal signatures of past pathogen exposure. A later genetic analysis used genome-wide SNP genotypes for 398 of the 666 donors, treating that subset as a discovery cohort. In addition to the first cohort of around 670 subjects, a separate validation cohort of approximately 120 different subjects was used. Of the roughly 410 genotyped donors, roughly 76% were placed in the genetic ancestry cluster associated with self-reported Caucasian donors. High-throughput TCR immunosequencing, statistical association of individual TCRs with disease status, and machine learning were combined to predict cytomegalovirus infection status. Donor age, sex, ethnicity and CMV serostatus were collected together with the repertoire data. In the later analysis, no new phenotypic data were used to find candidate immune exposures; instead, reliance was placed on TCR beta sequences and their occurrence across donors. An early release that covered 500 to 800 HLA-typed donors contained approximately 300 gigabases of sequencing data and roughly 84 million unique TCR sequences. Across about 370 genotyped donors of the cohort, an average of approximately 240,000 unique TCR beta nucleotide sequences per donor were sequenced, and roughly 20% of those sequences were non-productive. Both class I and class II loci were covered by HLA typing, at four-digit resolution. Five DR-DQ haplotypes were handled as single units for association and clustering, since linkage in the cohort was strong. To study patterns of TCR occurrence, a later analysis re-analyzed previously published TCR beta repertoires from more than 550 donors and added high-resolution HLA genotyping. The number of typed donors differed by locus: about 629-630 for A, B, C, DRB1 and DQB1; approximately 520 for DQA1; around 580 for DPA1; and roughly 490 for DPB1. The study used immunosequencing to profile the T cell repertoires of approximately 630 subjects and linked those repertoires to cytomegalovirus serostatus. Study-level results and caveats: A further reported finding was that TCR beta sequences accurately predicted the HLA-A and HLA-B alleles for most subjects in the first cohort. In an earlier analysis of 587 of the donors, most TCR beta V segments appeared in productive rearrangements about 87% or about 30% of the time, broadly matching IMGT annotations. When HLA alleles, especially DR and DQ, strongly co-occurred, attributing TCR associations to individual alleles was difficult. The sequencing pipeline was judged likely to have produced a cluster of highly shared sequence variants as a technical artifact. A later analysis found that most CMV-associated TCR beta chains appeared HLA-restricted, with HLA associations seemingly driven largely by CMV exposure. In a later analysis, around 17,000 TCR beta sequences were associated with specific HLA alleles at a false discovery rate of 0.05. In a later genetic analysis, a missense DCLRE1C variant was associated with V-gene and J-gene trimming of TCR beta chains, and the association was replicated in an independent cohort. In vitro tests confirmed that a few of the cytomegalovirus-associated TCR beta chains recognize cytomegalovirus antigens. Presence/absence analyses assumed roughly uniform sequencing depth across donors, an assumption that may not hold. The classifier was reported to diagnose cytomegalovirus status with high specificity and sensitivity in both the original and validation cohorts. In a later genetic analysis, fewer N-insertions in productive TCRs were reported among donors in an Asian-associated ancestry cluster than the roughly 640-donor mean. A later analysis found that TCR association rates varied across HLA loci, with DRB1 alleles showing the most associated TCRs and HLA-C alleles the fewest. The study listed 164 TCR beta chains as associated with cytomegalovirus. A later analysis reported that several top co-occurrence clusters appeared linked to parvovirus B19, influenza, CMV and Epstein-Barr virus. The earlier analysis of approximately 540 of the donors excluded seventeen rarely observed V segments, including chromosome 9 orphons, because counts were too low. A later analysis found that HLA-associated TCR beta chains were more clonally expanded and had lower generation probabilities than equally common non-associated chains. It was suggested by the authors that the approach could potentially be generalized to other disease states and immunological phenotypes. Immune exposure information for the cohort was limited to CMV serostatus. Across donors, most TCR sequences were observed very rarely, whereas some public TCRs were present in many individuals. This cohort had only TCR beta chains sequenced, and the lack of alpha or paired-chain data limited which features could be detected. Linkage disequilibrium might explain the correlated functional status among segregating V segments, but an unknown experimental factor could not be excluded. Some IMGT-functional V segments, including TRBV6-2 and TRBV6-3, could not be distinguished by the 87-base-pair reads and were therefore excluded. Because HLA typing was unavailable for some donors at each locus, only the typed subset was used in association tests.

CDR1 and CDR2 are drawn from the germline V gene: SGDLS, YYNGEE. From the cysteine through the phenylalanine, the CDR3 covers 15 amino acids. The retained sequence is limited to the CDR3, 45 bases, with the frame set at the first base. The library came from the immunoSEQ multiplex PCR assay. A mixture of 60 forward primers for TCR Vbeta segments and 13 reverse primers for TCR Jbeta segments was used in the multiplex PCR. The CDR3 region of rearranged TCR beta genes was amplified from genomic DNA by a multiplex PCR assay. The Illumina HiSeq System was used to sequence the amplified TCR beta libraries as 87-base-pair reads. The published analysis was carried out like this. A later analysis tallied around 87 million unique TCR beta chains across the approximately 670 repertoires, and about 10 million of those chains were shared by two or more donors. Raw reads were error-corrected and collapsed into unique sequences by a nearest-neighbor algorithm in which closely related sequences were merged to remove PCR and sequencing errors. Alignment of CDR3 sequences to IMGT reference sequences was used to assign V, D and J gene segments. For a sequence to be retained, at least a six-nucleotide match to both a V gene segment and a J gene segment was required. A rearrangement counted as productive if the CDR3 had no stop codons and remained in frame with V and J, and every other rearrangement counted as non-productive. CDR3 was defined according to IMGT convention as the region running from the second conserved V-encoded cysteine to the conserved J-encoded phenylalanine. The earlier analysis of some 540 of the donors excluded any sequence lacking an unambiguous match to a single V gene segment. In an earlier analysis of some 590 of the donors, V segments were called functional above 56.7% productive rearrangements and were called segregating when the between-donor standard deviation exceeded 5%. To diagnose cytomegalovirus status from the catalog of TCR beta chain sequences, a statistical classification framework was built. In a later analysis, V and J genes were assigned by comparing TCR nucleotide sequences against IMGT/GENE-DB human TR gene sequences. A later analysis assigned CDR3 sequences and most-parsimonious VDJ recombination scenarios with the TCRdist pipeline. A later analysis defined each TCR beta chain by its CDR3 amino acid sequence plus V-gene family, and excluded reads lacking a unique V-gene family. As a way to deal with suspected cross-contamination and a sequencing artifact, a later analysis dropped 450 to 600 nucleotide sequences that were highly shared and had low generation probability. A later analysis calculated a clonal expansion index for each public chain from normalized within-repertoire ranks of inferred template counts. In a later analysis, generation probabilities were computed with a VDJ recombination model fitted to out-of-frame rearrangements, and the resulting probabilities were checked against IGoR. A later analysis scored TCR-TCR, TCR-HLA and TCR-CMV co-occurrence with hypergeometric tests, applying a repertoire-size bias correction to TCR pairs. False discovery rates were estimated in a later analysis by permuting HLA or CMV assignments 20 times. In a later analysis, co-occurring TCRs were grouped with DBSCAN, and TCRdist sequence similarity was added when clustering was performed within HLA-allele-positive subsets. Co-occurrence clustering excluded repertoires with fewer than 30,000 or more than 120,000 public chains, plus five with anomalous nucleotide sharing. Here the immuneACCESS table is served through TCRdb, limited to in-frame sequences with V and J called. Missing clones are a known gap in these copies; in checked studies unresolved V genes cover under half, and the rest lacks a known reason. D and trimming were read from the DNA, whereas the V and J calls and clone size are those reported in that table. The sample table shows more than 110,000 clones, and around 77% are seen once. 4.5% to 6% of the sample goes to the ten largest clones.

The cohort was made up of approximately 670 healthy bone marrow donors. At the time of sampling, every cohort member was nominally healthy, though immune exposures that went unrecorded were likely present. The donor tested CMV seronegative and was one of the 352 seronegative cohort members. Every donor gave a peripheral blood sample, and the peripheral blood mononuclear cells from that sample were used for TCR beta sequencing. The Qiagen DNeasy Blood Extraction Kit was used to extract genomic DNA from the blood cell samples. Of note for this clone: Which antigen it targets is not known. The germline gene is not matched at one end of the junction; a read error may be the cause.

The receptor was isolated from a woman in her 50s in good health and CMV-seronegative. Sequenced sample: PBMCs. In this chain, TRBV9 is recombined with TRBJ2-3; D gene: possibly TRBD1, on 5 matching bases. The DNA reads as follows: TGTGCCAGCAGCGTGGGTCCGCTAGGCACAGGTACGCAGTATTTT. It translates as CASSVGPLGTGTQYF.